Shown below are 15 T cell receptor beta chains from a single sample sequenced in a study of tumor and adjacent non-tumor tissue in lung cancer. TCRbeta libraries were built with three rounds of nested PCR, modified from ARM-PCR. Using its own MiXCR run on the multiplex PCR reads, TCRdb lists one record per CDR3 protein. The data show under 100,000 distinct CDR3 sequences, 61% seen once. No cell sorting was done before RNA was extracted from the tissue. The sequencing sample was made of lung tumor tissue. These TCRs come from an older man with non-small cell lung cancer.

The CDR3 DNA reads as TGTGCCAGCAGTTCGGGACAGCCAACTGGGGAGCTGTTTTTT. It yields the protein CASSSGQPTGELFF. The chain couples TRBV28 to TRBJ2-2, with 7 bases that match TRBD1. CDR1 is MDHEN, CDR2 SYDVKM, per germline. The CDR3 length is 14 residues. Trimming removed 4 bases from V and 8 bases from J; junction bases left unmatched: 7.

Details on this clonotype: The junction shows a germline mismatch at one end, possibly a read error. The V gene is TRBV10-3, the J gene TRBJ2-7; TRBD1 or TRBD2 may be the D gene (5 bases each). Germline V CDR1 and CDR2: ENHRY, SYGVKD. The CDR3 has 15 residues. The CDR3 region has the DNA TGTGCCATCAGTCAGAGAAGGGACGGACCCTACGGGCAGTACTTC. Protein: CAISQRRDGPYGQYF.

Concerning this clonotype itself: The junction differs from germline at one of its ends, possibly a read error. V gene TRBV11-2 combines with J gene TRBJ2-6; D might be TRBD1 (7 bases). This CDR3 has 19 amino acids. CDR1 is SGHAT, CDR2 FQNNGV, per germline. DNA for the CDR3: TGTGCCAGTAGCTCCCCGAGGGGAGGAGGGGGCTCTGGGGCCAACGTCCTGAGTTTC. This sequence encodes CASSSPRGGGGSGANVLSF.

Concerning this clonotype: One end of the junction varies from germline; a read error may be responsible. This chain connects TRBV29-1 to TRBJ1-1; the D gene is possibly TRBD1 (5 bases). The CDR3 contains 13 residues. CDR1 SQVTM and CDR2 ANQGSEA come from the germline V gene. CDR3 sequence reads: CSVAQAMTTEAFF. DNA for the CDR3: TGCAGCGTTGCACAGGCAATGACCACTGAAGCATTCTTT.

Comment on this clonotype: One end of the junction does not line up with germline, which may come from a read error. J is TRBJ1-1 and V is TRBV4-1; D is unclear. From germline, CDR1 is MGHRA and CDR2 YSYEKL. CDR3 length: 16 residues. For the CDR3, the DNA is TGCGCCAGCAGGCAAGATAATAGATTGGTCCGGGGTGAAGCTTTCTTT. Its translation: CASRQDNRLVRGEAFF.

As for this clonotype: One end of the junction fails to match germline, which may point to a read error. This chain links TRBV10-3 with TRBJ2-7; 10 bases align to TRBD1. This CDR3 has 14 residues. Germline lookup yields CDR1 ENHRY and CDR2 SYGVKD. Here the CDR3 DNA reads TGTGCTATCAGGCCCGGGACAGGGGTGGGCGAGCAGTACTTC. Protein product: CAIRPGTGVGEQYF.

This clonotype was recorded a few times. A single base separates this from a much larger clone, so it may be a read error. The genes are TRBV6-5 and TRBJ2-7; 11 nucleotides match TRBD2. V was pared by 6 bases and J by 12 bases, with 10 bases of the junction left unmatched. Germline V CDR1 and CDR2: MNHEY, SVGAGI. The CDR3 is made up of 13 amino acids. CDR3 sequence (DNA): TGTGCCAGCAGCACCGGACTAGCGGGCCGGAGGTACTTC. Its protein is CASSTGLAGRRYF.

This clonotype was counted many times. The CDR3 DNA follows: TGCGCCAGCAGCTTGGCGACAACTTACGAGCAGTACTTC. Its protein product is CASSLATTYEQYF. The chain is built from TRBV5-1 and TRBJ2-7; D call uncertain. The CDR3 has 13 amino acids. The V end lost 0 bases, the J end lost 4 bases, and 8 bases lay between the germline ends. The germline gives CDR1 SGHRS, CDR2 YFSETQ.

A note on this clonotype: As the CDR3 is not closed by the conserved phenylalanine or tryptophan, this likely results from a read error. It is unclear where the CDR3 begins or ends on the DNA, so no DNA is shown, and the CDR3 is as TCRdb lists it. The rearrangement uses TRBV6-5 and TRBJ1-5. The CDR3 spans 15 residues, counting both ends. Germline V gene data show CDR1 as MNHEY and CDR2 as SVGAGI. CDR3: CASSYSGNGNQPKHS.

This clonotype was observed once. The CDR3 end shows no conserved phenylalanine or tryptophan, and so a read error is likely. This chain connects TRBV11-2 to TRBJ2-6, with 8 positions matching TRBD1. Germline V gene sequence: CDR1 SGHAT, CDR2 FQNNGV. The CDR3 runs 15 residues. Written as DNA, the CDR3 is TGTGCCAGCAGCTCTCAGGGGGCTGGGGCCAATGTCCTGACTTCC. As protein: CASSSQGAGANVLTS.

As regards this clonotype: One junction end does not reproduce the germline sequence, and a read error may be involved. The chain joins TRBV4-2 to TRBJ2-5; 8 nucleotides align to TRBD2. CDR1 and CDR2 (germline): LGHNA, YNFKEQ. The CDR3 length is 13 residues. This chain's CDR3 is CTSSLGGGETQYF. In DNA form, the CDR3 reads TGTACCAGCAGTCTCGGGGGGGGAGAGACCCAGTACTTC.

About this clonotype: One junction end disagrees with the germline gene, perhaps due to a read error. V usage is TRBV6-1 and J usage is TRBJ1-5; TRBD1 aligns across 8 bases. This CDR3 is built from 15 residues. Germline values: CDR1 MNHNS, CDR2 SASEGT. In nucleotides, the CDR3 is TGTGCTAGCAGTGGGACAGGTAATAGCAATCAGCCCCAGCATTTT. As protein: CASSGTGNSNQPQHF.

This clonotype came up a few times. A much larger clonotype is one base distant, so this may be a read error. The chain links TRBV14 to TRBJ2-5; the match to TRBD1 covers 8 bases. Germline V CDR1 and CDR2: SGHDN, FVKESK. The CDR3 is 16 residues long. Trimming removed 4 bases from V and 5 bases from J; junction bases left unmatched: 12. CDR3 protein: CASSPLEPGGGETQYF. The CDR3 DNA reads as TGTGCCAGCAGCCCACTAGAACCAGGGGGCGGCGAGACCCAGTACTTC.

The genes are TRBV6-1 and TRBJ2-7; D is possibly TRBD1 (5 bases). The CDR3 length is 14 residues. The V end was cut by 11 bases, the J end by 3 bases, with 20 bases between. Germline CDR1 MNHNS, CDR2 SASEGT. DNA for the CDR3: TGTGCCGGCAAGGGGCGACAGAGAGGCTACGAGCAGTACTTC. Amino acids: CAGKGRQRGYEQYF.

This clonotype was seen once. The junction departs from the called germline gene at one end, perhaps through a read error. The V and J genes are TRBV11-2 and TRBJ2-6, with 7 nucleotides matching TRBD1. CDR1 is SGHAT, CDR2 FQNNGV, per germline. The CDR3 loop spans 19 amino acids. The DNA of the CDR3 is TGTGCCAGCAGCTCCCTAAGGGGAAGAGGGGGCTCTGGGGCCAACGTCCCGACTTTC. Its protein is CASSSLRGRGGSGANVPTF.